This T cell receptor (beta chain) emerged from a study of T cell responses to AZD1222 COVID-19 vaccine. TCRdb's table, derived via immunoSEQ multiplex PCR, lists solely in-frame clones and lacks some. The sample gives some 140,000 clones, 80% to 90% of which show up once; about 9.5% is in the top ten. Study conclusions and caveats: Donors were largely white British and mainly female; clonal diversity was possibly underestimated.

Note on this clone: No antigen is known for it.

The CDR3 length is 15 residues. CDR1 is MNHEY and CDR2 is SVGAGI in the germline V gene. V lost 4 bases, J lost 5 bases, and 15 bases lay in between. The receptor was isolated from an adult who received the AZD1222 COVID-19 vaccine. The sample in question was peripheral blood, obtained 28 days after the second AZD1222 dose. The rearrangement uses TRBV6-5 and TRBJ1-5; perhaps TRBD1 as D (5 bases). CDR3 amino acids: CASSSRSGVDQPQHF. The DNA of the CDR3 is TGTGCCAGCAGTTCCCGTTCGGGGGTGGATCAGCCCCAGCATTTT.